The present TCR beta chain was sequenced within a study of blood T cell repertoires in COVID-19. In the study overall: Samples of COVID-19 (acute and convalescent) were obtained from the United States, Italy and Spain. T cells, B-cell-depleted T cells, or PBMCs supplied cDNA or gDNA.

This CDR3 contains 16 residues. Germline values: CDR1 SGHDT, CDR2 YYEEEE. V was trimmed by 2 bases and J by 0 bases, leaving 12 bases between them. Individuals drawn from around 25 US areas were about 18 to 100 years old. Among Cohort 3 donors, those recovered had two negative PCRs, clearance, or symptom resolution. Data came from immunoSEQ multiplex PCR; TCRdb stores just in-frame clones and leaves some out. The sample shows approximately 260,000 clones, approximately 83% of them seen only once. This receptor was identified in a man in his forties or fifties who had recovered from COVID-19. The chain uses TRBV5-6 and TRBJ1-3; perhaps TRBD1 as D (5 bases). The sequenced sample consisted of PBMCs or T cells enriched from blood (not recorded which). The CDR3 region is CASSFVQVNSGNTIYF. The CDR3, as DNA: TGTGCCAGCAGCTTCGTACAGGTCAACTCTGGAAACACCATATATTTT. The variable domain in full, completed from reference TRBV5-6 and TRBJ1-3, reads DAGVTQSPTHLIKTRGQQVTLRCSPKSGHDTVSWYQQALGQGPQFIFQYYEEEERQRGNFPDRFSGHQFPNYSSELNVNALLLGDSALYLCASSFVQVNSGNTIYFGEGSWLTVV.